What follows are 14 T cell receptor beta chains derived from one specimen sequenced in a study of cytomegalovirus exposure and HLA in healthy donors. It was with 60 Vbeta and 13 Jbeta primers that the PCR ran. The table came from immunoSEQ multiplex PCR; TCRdb's copy has only in-frame clones and leaves some out. The repertoire holds some 120,000 clones, roughly 74% seen once, with 4% to 4.5% in the top ten. Sequencing was done on a sample of PBMCs. The receptors stem from a woman between 45 and 60 years old in good health and CMV-seropositive.

This clone came up once. The chain uses TRBV19 and TRBJ2-1; 8 bases agree with TRBD2. Germline CDR1 LNHDA, CDR2 SQIVND (reference sequence). Trimming at V came to 4 bases and at J to 2 bases, leaving 13 bases not matched to a gene. The CDR3 sequence is 18 residues long. The CDR3 nucleotides are TGTGCCAGTAGTACCATAGGTAAACTAGCGGCCCCCTACAATGAGCAGTTCTTC. Its protein is CASSTIGKLAAPYNEQFF.

This clone was detected once. The chain has TRBV10-1 and TRBJ2-1; 10 positions agree with TRBD2. CDR3 length: 16 amino acids. The V gene's germline CDR1 is WNHNN and CDR2 SYGVQD (reference sequence). Trimming cost V 0 bases and J 9 bases; bases outside gene matches: 8. DNA for the CDR3: TGCGCCAGCAGTGAGTCGAAGCGGGGGGGGGTCAGTGAGCAGTTCTTC. It codes for CASSESKRGGVSEQFF.

The V and J genes are TRBV4-2 and TRBJ2-7, with 8 bases aligning to TRBD1. V was pared by 0 bases and J by 7 bases, with 8 bases of the junction left unmatched. Per germline, CDR1 LGHNA and CDR2 YNFKEQ. The CDR3 has 15 amino acids. DNA for the CDR3: TGTGCCAGCAGCCAAGATCCGGGGACAGGCAGGGAGCAGTACTTC. The encoded protein is CASSQDPGTGREQYF.

A word on this clone: This likely came from a read error, as a far larger clone is one base away. The CDR3 does not end in the conserved phenylalanine or tryptophan, so this is likely a read error. The chain combines TRBV13 with TRBJ1-1; D is undetermined. Trimming left V 5 bases short and J 3 bases short, with 4 bases between. Germline V CDR1 and CDR2: PRHDT, FYEKMQ (reference sequence). CDR3 length: 11 residues. The CDR3 DNA reads TGTGCCAGCAGCCAGGACACTGAAGCTTTCCTT. As protein: CASSQDTEAFL.

This clone was detected only once. The CDR3 loop is CASSERTRNQPQHF. The DNA for the CDR3 is TGTGCCAGCAGTGAAAGGACTCGCAATCAGCCCCAGCATTTT. This rearrangement joins TRBV2 to TRBJ1-5; no definite D call. The CDR3 is made up of 14 amino acids. CDR1 and CDR2 from the germline V gene are SNHLY and FYNNEI. The V end was cut by 2 bases, the J end by 2 bases, with 7 bases between.

V is TRBV18 and J is TRBJ1-1, with D perhaps matching TRBD1 (6 bases). Germline V gives CDR1 KGHSH, CDR2 LQKENI. V was trimmed by 3 bases and J by 0 bases, leaving 14 bases between them. The CDR3 length is 16 residues. The CDR3 sequence is CASSPENRAMNTEAFF. In DNA, the CDR3 is TGTGCCAGCTCACCCGAGAACAGGGCGATGAACACTGAAGCTTTCTTT. Using reference TRBV18 and TRBJ1-1 for the parts outside the CDR3, the full variable domain is NAGVMQNPRHLVRRRGQEARLRCSPMKGHSHVYWYRQLPEEGLKFMVYLQKENIIDESGMPKERFSAEFPKEGPSILRIQQVVRGDSAAYFCASSPENRAMNTEAFFGQGTRLTVV.

This clone occurred a few times. V is TRBV30 and J is TRBJ2-2, with 13 bases lining up with TRBD2. Germline trimming cut 5 bases from V and 6 bases from J; bases unmatched to any gene: 9. Germline V gene lookup returns CDR1 GTSNPN and CDR2 SVGIG (reference sequence). The CDR3 length is 16 residues. The CDR3 coding sequence is TGTGCCTGGGCGCGTCCGGGACTAGCGGGGTCCGGGGAGCTGTTTTTT. It is translated as CAWARPGLAGSGELFF. Drawing the rest from reference TRBV30 and TRBJ2-2, the complete variable domain is SQTIHQWPATLVQPVGSPLSLECTVEGTSNPNLYWYRQAAGRGLQLLFYSVGIGQISSEVPQNLSASRPQDRQFILSSKKLLLSDSGFYLCAWARPGLAGSGELFFGEGSRLTVL.

V is TRBV15 and J is TRBJ2-7, with D perhaps TRBD2 (7 bases). The CDR3 has 16 residues. Trimming took off 2 bases at V and 0 bases at J, with 14 bases between the two ends. Germline loops: CDR1 LNHNV, CDR2 YYDKDF (reference sequence). CDR3 DNA sequence: TGTGCCACCAGCAGATCCAAGGGGGGGGGCTCCTACGAGCAGTACTTC. This sequence encodes CATSRSKGGGSYEQYF.

V is TRBV4-1 and J is TRBJ2-7; the D is unclear. This CDR3 spans 17 amino acids. With 2 bases removed from V and 0 bases from J, the gap between germline ends came to 17 bases. CDR1 MGHRA and CDR2 YSYEKL come from the germline V gene. CDR3 sequence reads: CASSQPRVSSNSYEQYF. The CDR3 DNA reads TGCGCCAGCAGCCAACCGAGAGTTAGTAGTAACTCCTACGAGCAGTACTTC.

The chain has TRBV21-1 and TRBJ1-5. TRBV21-1 is a listed pseudogene. The CDR3 is 15 residues long. CDR3 in amino acids: CASSNRGSGNQPQHF. The CDR3 nucleotides are TGTGCCAGCAGCAATCGAGGGTCGGGCAATCAGCCCCAGCATTTT.

V is TRBV18 and J is TRBJ1-2; D possibly corresponds to TRBD1 (5 bases). Trimming left V 6 bases short and J 7 bases short, with 9 bases between. Germline CDR1 reads KGHSH; CDR2 reads LQKENI. This CDR3 is 11 amino acids long. DNA of the CDR3: TGTGCCAGCTCGCGCGGGGGTGGCTACACCTTC. Translated: CASSRGGGYTF.

In its sample, this clone was seen once. The chain couples TRBV7-9 to TRBJ2-3; TRBD2 matches 9 bases. Germline values: CDR1 SEHNR, CDR2 FQNEAQ (reference sequence). V lost 5 bases and J lost 5; bases outside the gene matches: 5. CDR3 length equals 14 residues. CDR3 nucleotide sequence: TGTGCCAGCAGCGACAATAGCGGGGGAGATACGCAGTATTTT. Translation gives CASSDNSGGDTQYF. Complete variable domain (other parts from reference TRBV7-9 and TRBJ2-3): DTGVSQNPRHKITKRGQNVTFRCDPISEHNRLYWYRQTLGQGPEFLTYFQNEAQLEKSRLLSDRFSAERPKGSFSTLEIQRTEQGDSAMYLCASSDNSGGDTQYFGPGTRLTVL.

The rearrangement links TRBV27 to TRBJ1-1; TRBD1 is a possible D gene (5 bases). The germline V and J ends were trimmed by 8 bases and 4 bases, with 14 bases remaining between them. CDR1 is MNHEY, CDR2 SMNVEV, per germline (reference sequence). The CDR3 sequence is 13 residues long. The CDR3 sequence is CASGSRGSTEAFF. In DNA, the CDR3 is TGTGCCAGCGGTAGCCGGGGGAGCACTGAAGCTTTCTTT.

This clone has a handful of counts. The chain combines TRBV7-2 with TRBJ2-7, with D possibly TRBD1 on 6 matching bases. The CDR3 totals 14 residues. Germline CDR1 and CDR2: SGHTA and FQGNSA. V lost 4 bases to trimming and J lost 0 bases, with 10 bases between them. The CDR3 DNA reads as TGTGCCAGCAGCTCGGACAGTAGCTCCTACGAGCAGTACTTC. Amino acids: CASSSDSSSYEQYF.